These T cell receptor beta chains were read from a single sample in a study of beta chain features in type 1 diabetes. Here immunoSEQ multiplex PCR was the method, and the copy in TCRdb shows in-frame clones only, minus some. The sample consists of roughly 610,000 clones, roughly 15% of them appearing once. The material sequenced was naive CD4+ T cells from blood. The receptors shown here come from a young man in good health. The CDR3 runs from the conserved cysteine through the conserved F or W. A D gene is named only where the DNA matches it firmly. Only part of the rows carry a size: once, few, many, or a class if the clone is expanded.

abundance	v_gene	j_gene	d_gene	CDR3nt	CDR3aa
few	TRBV2	TRBJ1-1	-	TGTGCCAGCATCGCCGGGGTCCCAGGGACTGAAGCTTTCTTT	CASIAGVPGTEAFF
few	TRBV5-4	TRBJ2-7	TRBD2	TGTGCCAGCAGCTTGGCCACTAGCGCATTCTACGAGCAGTACTTC	CASSLATSAFYEQYF
-	TRBV12-5	TRBJ1-2	TRBD1	TGTGCTAGTGGGGTAACCGGGACAGGGTCTGGCTACACCTTC	CASGVTGTGSGYTF
-	TRBV9	TRBJ2-2	TRBD1	TGTGCCAGCAGCGTGGGAGGACAGGGGGCGAACACCGGGGAGCTGTTTTTT	CASSVGGQGANTGELFF
-	TRBV2	TRBJ1-1	TRBD1	TGTGCCAGTAGGGGGACGGGACAGGGAGGTGAAGCTTTCTTT	CASRGTGQGGEAFF
-	TRBV9	TRBJ2-2	TRBD2	TGTGCCAGCAGCTCTCTAGCGGGAGAGACCGGGGAGCTGTTTTTT	CASSSLAGETGELFF
few	TRBV29-1	TRBJ2-7	TRBD1	TGCAGCGTTGCCCCTCGGACAGGGAGCCCCTACGAGCAGTACTTC	CSVAPRTGSPYEQYF
few	TRBV5-1	TRBJ2-7	-	TGCGCCAGCAGACAGGAGGGCTACGAGCAGTACTTC	CASRQEGYEQYF
-	TRBV30	TRBJ1-2	TRBD1	TGTGCCTGGACCCAACCGGGACAGGGGGGCGGCTACACCTTC	CAWTQPGQGGGYTF
-	TRBV7-3	TRBJ2-5	TRBD1	TGTGCCAGCAGCTTAACGCTCGGGACAGGTCGAGAGACCCAGTACTTC	CASSLTLGTGRETQYF
-	TRBV28	TRBJ1-2	-	TGTGCCAGCAGTTTACGCACTAACTATGGCTACACCTTC	CASSLRTNYGYTF
-	TRBV5-6	TRBJ2-7	-	TGTGCCAGCAGCCTGGACATCGCCTACGAGCAGTACTTC	CASSLDIAYEQYF
few	TRBV7-3	TRBJ2-7	-	TGTGCCAGCAGCCGACAGATCAGGGACGAGCAGTACTTC	CASSRQIRDEQYF
few	TRBV10-3	TRBJ2-3	TRBD2	TGTGCCATATCCGGGACTAGCGGGGCAACAGATACGCAGTATTTT	CAISGTSGATDTQYF
-	TRBV6-6	TRBJ1-2	-	TGTGCCAGCCACACCTGGACAGTTTCCGCTAACTATGGCTACACCTTC	CASHTWTVSANYGYTF
-	TRBV7-2	TRBJ1-5	TRBD1	TGTGCCAGCAGCTTACAGGGGGCCCTTTTCAATCAGCCCCAGCATTTT	CASSLQGALFNQPQHF
-	TRBV7-9	TRBJ2-7	TRBD1	TGTGCCAGCAGCCTACCCGGGACAGGGGGCTCCTACGAGCAGTACTTC	CASSLPGTGGSYEQYF
few	TRBV6-5	TRBJ2-7	-	TGTGCCAGCAGTTACTCGAGTCACGGCGCCTACGAGCAGTACTTC	CASSYSSHGAYEQYF
few	TRBV5-6	TRBJ2-7	-	TGTGCCAGCAGCTTTCGAGCGACAAATTCCTACGAGCAGTACTTC	CASSFRATNSYEQYF
few	TRBV7-2	TRBJ2-3	-	TGTGCCAGCAGCCCCCAGAGGCCAGCAGATACGCAGTATTTT	CASSPQRPADTQYF
few	TRBV4-1	TRBJ2-3	TRBD2	TGCGCCAGCAGCCAACCGAAGGCTAGCGGGATGAGGACTAGCACAGATACGCAGTATTTT	CASSQPKASGMRTSTDTQYF
-	TRBV4-1	TRBJ2-1	-	TGCGCCAGCAGCCAAGCCGCCTCGGGGCAGCCCTCCTACAATGAGCAGTTCTTC	CASSQAASGQPSYNEQFF
few	TRBV14	TRBJ2-3	-	TGTGCCAGCAGCCAAGTGTCCCGGAGGGCAGATACGCAGTATTTT	CASSQVSRRADTQYF
once	TRBV2	TRBJ1-1	-	TGTGCCAGCAGAGGGGGACTCCCGGCTGAAGCTTTCTTT	CASRGGLPAEAFF
-	TRBV18	TRBJ2-7	-	TGTGCCAGCTCACCACAACAGGGAGACGAGCAGTACTTC	CASSPQQGDEQYF
once	TRBV15	TRBJ1-2	TRBD1	TGTGCCACCAGCAGAGGAGACGACAGGGCGCGGGGCTACACCTTC	CATSRGDDRARGYTF
few	TRBV15	TRBJ2-1	TRBD2	TGTGCCACCAGCTCCCGGGGGGTAATGTACAATGAGCAGTTCTTC	CATSSRGVMYNEQFF
-	TRBV7-9	TRBJ2-7	-	TGTGCCAGCAGCTTAGAGGGAGGTCGGGGCTACGAGCAGTACTTC	CASSLEGGRGYEQYF
few	TRBV5-4	TRBJ2-4	TRBD2	TGTGCCAGCAGCTCAACTAGCGGGGTTATGCCCGAGAGGATTCAGTACTTC	CASSSTSGVMPERIQYF
few	TRBV7-3	TRBJ1-2	-	TGTGCCAGCAGCCCGGGGCAGGGACTCTATGGCTACACCTTC	CASSPGQGLYGYTF
-	TRBV10-3	TRBJ1-5	TRBD1	TGTGCCATCAAGGGGGCAGCGATTAATCAGCCCCAGCATTTT	CAIKGAAINQPQHF
few	TRBV9	TRBJ2-3	TRBD2	TGTGCCAGCAGCGAACTAGCGGGGGCCCTGACTAGCACAGATACGCAGTATTTT	CASSELAGALTSTDTQYF
-	TRBV28	TRBJ1-4	-	TGTGCCAGCATTAACGGACTTAGGGTGTTTTTT	CASINGLRVFF
-	TRBV7-9	TRBJ2-7	-	TGTGCCAGCAGCCTCCAGGGACCGCCCTACGAGCAGTACTTC	CASSLQGPPYEQYF
few	TRBV7-2	TRBJ2-3	TRBD2	TGTGCCAGCAGCCCCATTAGCGGGAGCACAGATACGCAGTATTTT	CASSPISGSTDTQYF
-	TRBV28	TRBJ1-2	-	TGTGCCAGCCAACAGACAGCCTATGGCTACACCTTC	CASQQTAYGYTF
many	TRBV23-1	TRBJ2-3	-	TGCGCCAGCAGTCAATTGTGGTCTAGCACAGATACGCAGTATTTT	CASSQLWSSTDTQYF